One TCR beta chain is described in this entry. The antigen is unknown. They built TCR cDNA with 5'RACE template switching, a step that put in a universal primer site and UMIs. In TCRdb, the 5' RACE reads were re-called with MiXCR into one record per CDR3 protein. The sample holds tens of thousands of distinct CDR3 sequences; around 6.9% are singletons and the top ten take around two fifths. The source of the sample is a study of T cells after yellow fever vaccination. Study context: It was SMART-Seq v4 Ultra Low Input that prepared the fractions with low cell numbers. General study results and limits: Among all clonotypes, a small share was observed in both CD4 and CD8 compartments. Reappearance after the booster was observed for most primary-vaccination clones (roughly 97% CD4, over 70% CD8).

The V gene's germline CDR1 is SQVTM and CDR2 ANQGSEA. The CDR3 extends over 21 amino acids. V lost 5 bases and J lost 3; bases outside the gene matches: 29. The rearrangement joins TRBV29-1 to TRBJ2-7; 9 nucleotides line up with TRBD2. The receptor comes from a man aged 18 to 29 who received the YFV17D yellow fever vaccine. Sequencing was performed on CD8+ T cells sorted from PBMCs, taken on the day of the first yellow fever vaccination. CDR3 DNA: TGCAGCGTTCCAAGCCGAGGGCAACTTTGTAGCAGCGGGGGGATGTTCTACGAGCAGTACGTC. Its translation: CSVPSRGQLCSSGGMFYEQYV.